The 4 T cell receptor beta chains below all came from one sample that was sequenced in a study of PD-L1 blockade in urothelial cancer. The protocol was immunoSEQ multiplex PCR, while the TCRdb copy is restricted to in-frame clones and leaves out a portion. The sample consists of some 60,000 clones, approximately 86% of them appearing once. Source: PBMCs, taken around atezolizumab (anti-PD-L1) treatment. These receptors all stem from a man between 45 and 60 years old with urothelial cancer.

This chain connects TRBV7-9 to TRBJ2-1, with 7 positions matching TRBD2. The CDR3 has 12 amino acids. With V trimmed by 5 bases and J by 9 bases, 4 bases remained unmatched. Germline CDR1 is SEHNR and CDR2 is FQNEAQ (reference sequence). CDR3 sequence reads: CASSTWTSEQFF. The CDR3 DNA reads TGTGCCAGCAGCACCTGGACTAGTGAGCAGTTCTTC. Full variable domain (outside the CDR3, taken from reference TRBV7-9 and TRBJ2-1): DTGVSQNPRHKITKRGQNVTFRCDPISEHNRLYWYRQTLGQGPEFLTYFQNEAQLEKSRLLSDRFSAERPKGSFSTLEIQRTEQGDSAMYLCASSTWTSEQFFGPGTRLTVL.

The V gene is TRBV30, the J gene TRBJ2-5; 11 bases map to TRBD2. The ends lost 5 bases at V and 1 base at J; junction bases unmatched: 0. Germline CDR1 reads GTSNPN; CDR2 reads SVGIG (reference sequence). This CDR3 is built from 13 residues. CDR3 amino acids: CAWGTSGQETQYF. CDR3 DNA: TGTGCCTGGGGGACTAGCGGCCAAGAGACCCAGTACTTC.

For the CDR3, the DNA is TGTGCCAGCACTCAGCGGGCATTAACCTACGAGCAGTACTTC. Translation: CASTQRALTYEQYF. This sequence joins TRBV6-1 and TRBJ2-7; D may be TRBD2 (6 bases). CDR1 and CDR2 from the germline V gene are MNHNS and SASEGT. The V and J ends lost 7 bases and 2 bases respectively, with 15 bases between them. The CDR3 has 14 amino acids.

The V and J genes are TRBV6-5 and TRBJ1-4, with 9 bases lining up with TRBD1. Trimming removed 2 bases from V and 7 bases from J; junction bases left unmatched: 5. The CDR3 has 15 residues. The germline V gene has CDR1 MNHEY and CDR2 SVGAGI. The CDR3 is CASSYDTGGAEKLFF. The CDR3 DNA sequence: TGTGCCAGCAGTTACGACACAGGGGGCGCTGAAAAACTGTTTTTT.